Detailed here is one T cell receptor beta chain. TCRdb used MiXCR to reprocess the reads, holding one entry per CDR3 protein. The sample lists approximately 150,000 distinct CDR3 sequences, roughly 17% occurring once. The data stem from a study of T cell repertoires in cytomegalovirus infection. The sequenced sample was CD8+ T cells from PBMCs. This clonotype was obtained from a human donor in good health (CMV status not recorded). Some clones in this sample may be carry-over from other donors' samples.

The CDR3 loop reads CASSSTATSYEQYF. The CDR3 DNA sequence: TGTGCCAGCAGCTCGACAGCCACCTCCTACGAGCAGTACTTC. This chain connects TRBV7-6 to TRBJ2-7; TRBD1 might be the D (5 bases). Germline CDR1 reads SGHVS; CDR2 reads FNYEAQ. Deletions cut 4 bases from V and 0 bases from J, with 10 bases between. The CDR3 runs to 14 residues.